This is a list of T cell receptor beta chains from one sample in a study of blood T cell repertoires in COVID-19. Libraries were prepared by immunoSEQ multiplex PCR; TCRdb keeps only in-frame clonotypes and omits some of them. The table lists approximately 150,000 clones, around 81% of them singletons. The material sequenced was peripheral blood. Receptors originate from a woman between 50 and 59 years old with acute or convalescent COVID-19. Both conserved end residues are part of each CDR3. The order of the fields is J gene, D gene, clone size, V gene, CDR3 DNA, CDR3 protein. D genes are given only for firm matches. A row's size may be missing; if present it is once, few, many or a size class.

TRBJ1-3 | NA | NA | TRBV6-5 | TGTGCCAGCAGTCGCTCGGAGCAGGGAGGGGACACCATATATTTT | CASSRSEQGGDTIYF
TRBJ1-4 | TRBD1 | NA | TRBV5-6 | TGTGCCAGCAGCTTGGGACAGGGGAATGAAAAACTGTTTTTT | CASSLGQGNEKLFF
TRBJ1-1 | NA | NA | TRBV18 | TGTGCCAGCTCACCTACACGGGGAAAGAACACTGAAGCTTTCTTT | CASSPTRGKNTEAFF
TRBJ1-1 | TRBD1 | NA | TRBV15 | TGTGCCACCAGCAGCGGGACAGGGGGGGTGAGGGGTGAAGCTTTCTTT | CATSSGTGGVRGEAFF
TRBJ2-1 | NA | NA | TRBV19 | TGTGCCAGTCAACAGCTGAGCTCCTACAATGAGCAGTTCTTC | CASQQLSSYNEQFF
TRBJ1-5 | NA | NA | TRBV19 | TGTGCCAGCCGGGACATAAGCAATCAGCCCCAGCATTTT | CASRDISNQPQHF
TRBJ1-1 | NA | NA | TRBV6-5 | TGTGCCAGCAGAAAAGGGTGGGGGCGCATGGCTGAAGCTTTCTTT | CASRKGWGRMAEAFF
TRBJ1-4 | NA | NA | TRBV4-1 | TGCGCCAGCAGCCAAGCCGCCGGGGCAGGGGTACTAGGTGAAAAACTGTTTTTT | CASSQAAGAGVLGEKLFF
TRBJ2-6 | NA | NA | TRBV28 | TGTGCCAGCAGTTTAAGGGCCCAACGGCAGGGAACTGGGGCCAACGTCCTGACTTTC | CASSLRAQRQGTGANVLTF
TRBJ2-7 | TRBD2 | NA | TRBV5-1 | TGCGCCAGCAGCACGGGACTAGCGGGCCGGGAGCAGTACTTC | CASSTGLAGREQYF
TRBJ1-5 | NA | NA | TRBV3-1/TRBV3-2 | TGTGCCAGCAGCCAAGATAACACAGGGAGCCAGCCCCAGCATTTT | CASSQDNTGSQPQHF
TRBJ1-5 | TRBD1 | NA | TRBV6-5 | TGTGCCAGCTCAGGACAGGGCGATCAGCCCCAGCATTTT | CASSGQGDQPQHF
TRBJ1-1 | NA | once | TRBV7-3 | TGTGCCAGCAGCTCGGGACAAGGCGAAGCTTTCTTT | CASSSGQGEAFF
TRBJ2-2 | NA | NA | TRBV7-6 | TGTGCCAGCAGCTTAGGGCATTCCACCGGGGAGCTGTTTTTT | CASSLGHSTGELFF
TRBJ1-1 | NA | NA | TRBV6-2/TRBV6-3 | TGTGCCAGCAGTTATATAGACACTGAAGCTTTCTTT | CASSYIDTEAFF